This T cell receptor beta chain was obtained from a study of CD8+CD57+ T cells in acquired aplastic anemia. Genomic DNA, the template, was used for profiling of the TCR beta VDJ and CDR3. Using its own MiXCR run on the reads, TCRdb lists one record per CDR3 protein. The table has approximately 190,000 distinct CDR3 sequences, under 70% seen once. This CDR3 comprises 12 residues. Germline V gene sequence: CDR1 KGHSH, CDR2 LQKENI. J was trimmed by 11 bases and V by 8 bases; bases with no gene match: 5. Sequenced input: sorted CD4+, CD8+, or CD8+CD57+ T cells (not recorded which) from PBMCs. The rearrangement links TRBV18 to TRBJ2-2; 10 positions agree with TRBD1. This clonotype was obtained from a human donor with severe aplastic anemia or a healthy control (not recorded which). The CDR3 DNA follows: TGTGCCAGCACCCAGACAGGGGGCGAGCTGTTTTTT. Protein product: CASTQTGGELFF. The variable domain in full, with the rest retrieved from reference TRBV18 and TRBJ2-2, is NAGVMQNPRHLVRRRGQEARLRCSPMKGHSHVYWYRQLPEEGLKFMVYLQKENIIDESGMPKERFSAEFPKEGPSILRIQQVVRGDSAAYFCASTQTGGELFFGEGSRLTVL.